The present TCR beta chain was sequenced within a study of blood T cells in healthy people across ages. In this sample, this clonotype turned up a few times. PCR was performed a second time for roughly 7 to 12 cycles using a sample-barcoded 5' primer and a J-beta primer mix. MiXCR, run by TCRdb on the 5' RACE reads, gives a single entry per CDR3 protein. The top ten hold more than 8.5% of the sample, which has about 930,000 distinct CDR3 sequences, just under 30% seen once. The CDR3 has 17 residues. Deletions cut 0 bases from V and 7 bases from J, with 21 bases between. Per the germline V gene, CDR1 is SGHTA and CDR2 is FQGTGA. The same data also went into a second study, on T cells of mothers and their children.

The rearrangement joins TRBV7-3 to TRBJ1-2; D may be TRBD1 (6 bases). This clonotype was sampled from a woman between 40 and 50 years old in good health. Sequenced input: blood. The CDR3 sequence: CASSLTSEGGAFGGYTF. The CDR3 region has the DNA TGTGCCAGCAGCTTAACGTCGGAGGGGGGGGCATTCGGTGGCTACACCTTC.